Listed here is a single TCR beta chain. The data are from a study of blood T cell repertoires in COVID-19. With 5 bases removed from V and 0 bases from J, the gap between germline ends came to 11 bases. Germline lookup yields CDR1 SGHNT and CDR2 YENEEA. CDR3 length equals 14 residues. In the authors' methods: Amplifying reference gene primers gave estimates of nucleated cell counts. The table came from immunoSEQ multiplex PCR; TCRdb's copy has only in-frame clones and leaves some out. D and trimming were read from the DNA, whereas the V and J calls and clone size are those reported in that table. The sample lists around 150,000 clones, 84% occurring once.

The V call is TRBV11-3, the J call TRBJ2-7; tentatively, D is TRBD1 (6 bases). This clonotype originated in a man in his forties or fifties who had recovered from COVID-19. Specimen: PBMCs or T cells enriched from blood (not recorded which). The CDR3 bases are TGTGCCAGCAGCAACGACAGGCACTCCTACGAGCAGTACTTC. This gives the protein CASSNDRHSYEQYF.